This T cell receptor (beta chain) was documented in a study of OX40 agonist ivuxolimab in advanced cancers. At the level of the study: The patients received ivuxolimab by intravenous route every 2 weeks at 0.01 to 10 mg/kg. Study results and caveats: People who partly responded at 0.1-3.0 mg/kg had some of the least clonal expansion seen. At doses 0.1 to 3.0 mg/kg, CD4+ and CD8+ clones expanded.

Note on this clone: Its specificity is unknown.

Libraries were prepared by immunoSEQ multiplex PCR; TCRdb keeps only in-frame clonotypes and omits some of them. The sample records around 50,000 clones, approximately 79% being singletons. Blood sampling took place at baseline, cycle 4 day 1, and cycle 7 day 1. The CDR3 covers 13 residues. Per the germline V gene, CDR1 is GTSNPN and CDR2 is SVGIG (reference sequence). The V and J ends lost 5 bases and 6 bases, in that order; junction bases with no gene match: 7. The chain carries TRBV30 and TRBJ2-4; 7 bases match TRBD1. Sample: CD4+ or CD8+ T cells sorted from blood, taken in a trial of the OX40 agonist ivuxolimab. The sequence derives from an adult with an advanced solid tumor such as melanoma, head and neck, liver or kidney cancer. CDR3 DNA sequence: TGTGCCTGGTCGAAGGGGGCGGGAAACATTCAGTACTTC. Protein product: CAWSKGAGNIQYF.